This T cell receptor beta chain was profiled in a study of monozygotic twins with inflammatory bowel disease. This CDR3 contains 14 residues. From germline, CDR1 is SGHTA and CDR2 FQGNSA. TCRdb re-called the 5' RACE reads and gives one entry per CDR3 protein, without DNA. Listed are approximately 380,000 distinct CDR3 sequences; around 2.6% falls within the top ten. Material for sequencing was blood. The clonotype comes from a human donor with ulcerative colitis or Crohn's disease, or a healthy co-twin of an affected twin (not recorded which). The rearrangement links TRBV7-2 to TRBJ2-7; TCRdb's assignment of TRBD2 cannot be checked, as there is no DNA. The CDR3 reads CASSYRGSNYEQYF.